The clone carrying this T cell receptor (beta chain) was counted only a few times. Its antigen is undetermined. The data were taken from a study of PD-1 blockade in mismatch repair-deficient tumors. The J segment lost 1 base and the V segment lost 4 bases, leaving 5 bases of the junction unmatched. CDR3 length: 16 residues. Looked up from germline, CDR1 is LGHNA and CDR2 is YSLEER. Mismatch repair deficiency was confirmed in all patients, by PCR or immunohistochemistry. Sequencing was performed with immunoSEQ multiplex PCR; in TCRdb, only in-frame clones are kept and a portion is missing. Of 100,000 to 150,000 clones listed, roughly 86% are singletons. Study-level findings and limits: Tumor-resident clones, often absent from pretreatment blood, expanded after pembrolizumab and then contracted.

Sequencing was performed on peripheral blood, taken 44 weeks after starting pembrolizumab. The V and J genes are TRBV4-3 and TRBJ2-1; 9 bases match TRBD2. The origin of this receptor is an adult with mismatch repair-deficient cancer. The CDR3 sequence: CASSLSTSGSYNEQFF. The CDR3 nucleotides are TGCGCCAGCAGCCTTTCGACTAGCGGTTCCTACAATGAGCAGTTCTTC.